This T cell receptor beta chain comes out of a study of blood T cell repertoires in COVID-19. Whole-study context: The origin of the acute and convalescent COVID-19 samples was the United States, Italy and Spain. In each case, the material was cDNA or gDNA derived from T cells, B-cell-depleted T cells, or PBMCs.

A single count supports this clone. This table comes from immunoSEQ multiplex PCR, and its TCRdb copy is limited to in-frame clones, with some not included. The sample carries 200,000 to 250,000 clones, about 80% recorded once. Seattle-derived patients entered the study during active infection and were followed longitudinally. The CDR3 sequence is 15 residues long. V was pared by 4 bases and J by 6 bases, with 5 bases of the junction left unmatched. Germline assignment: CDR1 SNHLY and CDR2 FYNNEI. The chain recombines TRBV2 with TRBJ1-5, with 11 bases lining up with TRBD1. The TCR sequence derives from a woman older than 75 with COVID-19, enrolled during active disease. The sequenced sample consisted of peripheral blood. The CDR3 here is CASSGTGGAVQPQHF. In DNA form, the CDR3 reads TGTGCCAGCAGTGGGACAGGGGGCGCGGTTCAGCCCCAGCATTTT.